The next 3 T cell receptor beta chains were all read from a single sample in a study of PD-L1 blockade in urothelial cancer. Profiling relied on immunoSEQ multiplex PCR, and the TCRdb table lists in-frame clones only, not all of them. The sample has under 35,000 clones; 85% to 90% are singletons. Sequences were derived from PBMCs, sampled around atezolizumab (anti-PD-L1) treatment. All receptors come from a man aged 50 to 59 with urothelial cancer.

The chain joins TRBV6-1 to TRBJ2-1, with TRBD2 as a possible D gene (7 bases). This CDR3 is built from 15 residues. The V gene's germline CDR1 is MNHNS and CDR2 SASEGT. The V end lost 7 bases, the J end lost 3 bases, and 16 bases lay between the germline ends. The CDR3 sequence is CASTPEGGSYNEQFF. The DNA for the CDR3 is TGTGCCAGCACCCCCGAGGGGGGGAGCTACAATGAGCAGTTCTTC.

CDR3 in amino acids: CASSSQSGHRYEQYF. DNA for the CDR3: TGTGCCAGCAGCTCCCAGTCCGGACACCGCTACGAGCAGTACTTC. The chain couples TRBV7-3 to TRBJ2-7; perhaps TRBD1 as D (5 bases). The V end lost 4 bases, the J end lost 3 bases, and 16 bases lay between the germline ends. The germline V gene has CDR1 SGHTA and CDR2 FQGTGA. CDR3 length equals 15 residues.

The gene calls are TRBV19 and TRBJ1-1, with D uncertain. CDR1 and CDR2 from the germline V gene are LNHDA and SQIVND (reference sequence). With 7 bases removed from V and 5 bases from J, the gap between germline ends came to 8 bases. The CDR3 is 11 residues long. This CDR3 is CASTRWTEAFF. As DNA, the CDR3 is TGTGCCAGTACCCGGTGGACTGAAGCTTTCTTT.